This T cell receptor beta chain was sequenced during a study of T-cell memory formation after mild COVID-19. Study in general: For the most part, TCR clusters were specific to one donor.

After 5'RACE with constant-segment primers, TCR alpha and TCR beta cDNA libraries carrying sample barcodes and UMIs were obtained. TCRdb processed the 5' RACE reads anew with MiXCR; each CDR3 protein has one entry. The data contain just over 350,000 distinct CDR3 sequences, over 13% of them seen just once; the ten biggest clones take up around a fifth. Study-wide results and caveats: Of the contracting clones, CD4+ ones lay mainly in CM and EM, and CD8+ ones in EMRA. The authors did not confirm SARS-CoV-2 specificity of second-wave clones peaking day 37.

This clonotype showed up just a few times. The antigen is unknown. Per germline, CDR1 KGHSH and CDR2 LQKENI. The V segment lost 3 bases and the J segment 6 bases; nucleotides outside the gene matches: 5. The CDR3 sequence is 15 residues long. This sequence joins TRBV18 and TRBJ1-5; 10 bases are a match to TRBD1. This sequence was found in a man younger than 35 who had mild COVID-19 (a few samples of this study predate the infection). Cell type and time point are not known. Sequencing used PBMCs or a T cell subset sorted from them (not recorded which). CDR3 in amino acids: CASSPGQGSRQPQHF. The CDR3 DNA sequence: TGTGCCAGCTCACCGGGACAGGGGTCCCGTCAGCCCCAGCATTTT.